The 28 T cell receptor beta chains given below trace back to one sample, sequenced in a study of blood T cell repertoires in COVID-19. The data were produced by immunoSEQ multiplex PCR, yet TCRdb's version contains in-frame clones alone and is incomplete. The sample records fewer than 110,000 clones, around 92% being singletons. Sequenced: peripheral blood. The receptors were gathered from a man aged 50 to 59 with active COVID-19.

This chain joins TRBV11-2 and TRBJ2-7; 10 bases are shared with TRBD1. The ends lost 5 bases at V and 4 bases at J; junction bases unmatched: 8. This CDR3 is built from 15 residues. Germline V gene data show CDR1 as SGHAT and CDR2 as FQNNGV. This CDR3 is CASSLETGGRYEQYF. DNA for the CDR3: TGTGCCAGCAGCCTCGAGACAGGGGGCAGGTACGAGCAGTACTTC.

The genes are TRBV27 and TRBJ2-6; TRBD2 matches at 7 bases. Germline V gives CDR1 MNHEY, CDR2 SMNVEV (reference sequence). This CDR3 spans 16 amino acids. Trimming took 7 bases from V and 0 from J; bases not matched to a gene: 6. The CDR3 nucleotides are TGTGCCAGCAACGGGGGACTAAGCTCTGGGGCCAACGTCCTGACTTTC. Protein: CASNGGLSSGANVLTF.

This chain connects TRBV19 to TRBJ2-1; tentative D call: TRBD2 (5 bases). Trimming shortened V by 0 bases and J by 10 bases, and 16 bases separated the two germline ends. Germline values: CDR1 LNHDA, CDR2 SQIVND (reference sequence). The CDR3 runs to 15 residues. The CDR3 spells CASSIDRTPTREQFF. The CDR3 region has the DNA TGTGCCAGTAGTATAGATCGGACCCCAACTAGGGAGCAGTTCTTC.

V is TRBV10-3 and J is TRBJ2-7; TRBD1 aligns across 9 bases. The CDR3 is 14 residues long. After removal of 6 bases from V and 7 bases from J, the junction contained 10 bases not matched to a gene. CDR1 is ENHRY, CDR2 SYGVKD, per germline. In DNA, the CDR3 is TGTGCCATCAGCCCCGTTGGGACAGGGAGGGAGCAGTACTTC. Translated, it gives CAISPVGTGREQYF.

Here the CDR3 reads CASSYTGGGMNTEAFF. DNA of the CDR3: TGTGCCAGCAGCTATACTGGAGGTGGCATGAACACTGAAGCTTTCTTT. The chain carries TRBV7-3 and TRBJ1-1, with unresolved D. This CDR3 spans 16 amino acids. V lost 4 bases, J lost 0 bases, and 15 bases lay in between. Germline-derived CDR1 and CDR2 are SGHTA and FQGTGA.

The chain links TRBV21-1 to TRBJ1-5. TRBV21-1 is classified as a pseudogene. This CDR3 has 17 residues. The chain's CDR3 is CASSKRERTRSNQPQHF. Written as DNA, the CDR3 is TGTGCCAGCAGCAAAAGGGAGAGGACCAGGAGCAATCAGCCCCAGCATTTT.

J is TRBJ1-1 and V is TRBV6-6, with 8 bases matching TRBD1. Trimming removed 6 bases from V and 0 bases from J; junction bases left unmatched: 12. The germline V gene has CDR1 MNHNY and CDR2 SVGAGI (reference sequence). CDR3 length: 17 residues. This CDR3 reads CASSRRRTGPMNTEAFF. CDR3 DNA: TGTGCCAGCAGCCGAAGGCGGACAGGGCCGATGAACACTGAAGCTTTCTTT.

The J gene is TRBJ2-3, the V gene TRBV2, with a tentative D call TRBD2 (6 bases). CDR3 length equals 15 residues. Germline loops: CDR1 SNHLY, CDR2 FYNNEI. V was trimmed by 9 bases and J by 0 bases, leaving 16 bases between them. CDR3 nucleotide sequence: TGTGCCAGTGCGAGAGCGGAGGGGAGCACAGATACGCAGTATTTT. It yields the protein CASARAEGSTDTQYF.

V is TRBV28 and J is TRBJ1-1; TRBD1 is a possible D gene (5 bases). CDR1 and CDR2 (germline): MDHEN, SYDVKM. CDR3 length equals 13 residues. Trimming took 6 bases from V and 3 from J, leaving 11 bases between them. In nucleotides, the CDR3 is TGTGCCAGCAGCCTAAGGGGTGACACTGAAGCTTTCTTT. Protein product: CASSLRGDTEAFF.

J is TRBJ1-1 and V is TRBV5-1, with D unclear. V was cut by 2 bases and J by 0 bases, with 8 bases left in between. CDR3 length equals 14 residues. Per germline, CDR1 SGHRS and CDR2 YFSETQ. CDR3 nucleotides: TGCGCCAGCAGCTTTGGCCCCGTGAACACTGAAGCTTTCTTT. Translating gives CASSFGPVNTEAFF.

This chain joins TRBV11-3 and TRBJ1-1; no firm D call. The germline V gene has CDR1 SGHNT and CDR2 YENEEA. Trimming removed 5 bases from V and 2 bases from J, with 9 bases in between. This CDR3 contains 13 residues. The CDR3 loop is CASSLNSNTEAFF. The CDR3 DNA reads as TGTGCCAGCAGCCTAAACAGTAACACTGAAGCTTTCTTT.

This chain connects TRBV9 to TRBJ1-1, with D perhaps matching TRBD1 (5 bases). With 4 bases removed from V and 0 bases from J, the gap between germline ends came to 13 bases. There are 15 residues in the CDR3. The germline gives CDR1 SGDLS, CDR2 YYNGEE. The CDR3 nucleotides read TGTGCCAGCAGCCCCAAGACAGCTATGAACACTGAAGCTTTCTTT. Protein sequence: CASSPKTAMNTEAFF.

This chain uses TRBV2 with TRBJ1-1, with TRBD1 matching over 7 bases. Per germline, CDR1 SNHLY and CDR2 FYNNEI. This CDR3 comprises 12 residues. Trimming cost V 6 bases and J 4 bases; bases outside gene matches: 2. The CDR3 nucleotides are TGTGCCAGCAGGGGACAGACCACTGAAGCTTTCTTT. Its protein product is CASRGQTTEAFF.

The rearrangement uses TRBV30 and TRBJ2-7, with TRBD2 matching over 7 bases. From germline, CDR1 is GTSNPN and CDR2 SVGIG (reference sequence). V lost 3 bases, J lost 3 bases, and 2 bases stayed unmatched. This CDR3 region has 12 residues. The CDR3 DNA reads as TGTGCCTGGAGGCGGGAGATCTACGAGCAGTACTTC. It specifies CAWRREIYEQYF. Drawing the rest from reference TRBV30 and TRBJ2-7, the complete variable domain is SQTIHQWPATLVQPVGSPLSLECTVEGTSNPNLYWYRQAAGRGLQLLFYSVGIGQISSEVPQNLSASRPQDRQFILSSKKLLLSDSGFYLCAWRREIYEQYFGPGTRLTVT.

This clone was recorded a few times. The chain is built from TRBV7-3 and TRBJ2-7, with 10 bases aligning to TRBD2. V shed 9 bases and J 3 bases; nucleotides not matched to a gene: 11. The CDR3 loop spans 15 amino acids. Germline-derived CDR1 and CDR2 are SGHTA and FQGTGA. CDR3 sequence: CARPGLAGDVYEQYF. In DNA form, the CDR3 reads TGTGCCAGACCGGGCCTAGCGGGAGACGTCTACGAGCAGTACTTC.

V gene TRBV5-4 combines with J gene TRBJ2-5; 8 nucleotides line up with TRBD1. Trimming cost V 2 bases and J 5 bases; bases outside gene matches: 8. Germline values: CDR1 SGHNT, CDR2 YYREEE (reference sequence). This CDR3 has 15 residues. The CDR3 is CASSFRTGTGETQYF. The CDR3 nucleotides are TGTGCCAGCAGCTTCCGGACAGGGACGGGGGAGACCCAGTACTTC.

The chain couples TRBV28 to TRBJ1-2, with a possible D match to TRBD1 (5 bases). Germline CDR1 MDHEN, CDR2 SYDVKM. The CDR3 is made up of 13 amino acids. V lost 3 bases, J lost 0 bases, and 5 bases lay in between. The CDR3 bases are TGTGCCAGCAGTTTGACAGCTAACTATGGCTACACCTTC. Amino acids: CASSLTANYGYTF.

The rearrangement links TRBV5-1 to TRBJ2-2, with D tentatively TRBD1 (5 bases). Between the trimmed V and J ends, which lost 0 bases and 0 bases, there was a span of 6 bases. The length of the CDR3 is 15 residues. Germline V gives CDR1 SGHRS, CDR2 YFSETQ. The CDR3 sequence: CASSLDRPNTGELFF. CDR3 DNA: TGCGCCAGCAGCTTGGACAGGCCGAACACCGGGGAGCTGTTTTTT.

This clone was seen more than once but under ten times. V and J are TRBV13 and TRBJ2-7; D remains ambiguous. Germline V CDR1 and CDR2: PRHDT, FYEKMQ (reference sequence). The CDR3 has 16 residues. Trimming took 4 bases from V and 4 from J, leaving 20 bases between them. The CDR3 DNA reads TGTGCCAGCAGCTCCACGGTAGGAGCCTTCCCGTACGAGCAGTACTTC. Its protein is CASSSTVGAFPYEQYF. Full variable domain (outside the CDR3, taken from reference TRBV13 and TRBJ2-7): AAGVIQSPRHLIKEKRETATLKCYPIPRHDTVYWYQQGPGQDPQFLISFYEKMQSDKGSIPDRFSAQQFSDYHSELNMSSLELGDSALYFCASSSTVGAFPYEQYFGPGTRLTVT.

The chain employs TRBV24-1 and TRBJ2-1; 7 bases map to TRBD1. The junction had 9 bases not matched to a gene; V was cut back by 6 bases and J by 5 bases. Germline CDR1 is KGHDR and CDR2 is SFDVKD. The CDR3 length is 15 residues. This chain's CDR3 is CATSNDRATNNEQFF. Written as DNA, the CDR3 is TGTGCCACCAGTAACGACAGGGCCACCAACAATGAGCAGTTCTTC.

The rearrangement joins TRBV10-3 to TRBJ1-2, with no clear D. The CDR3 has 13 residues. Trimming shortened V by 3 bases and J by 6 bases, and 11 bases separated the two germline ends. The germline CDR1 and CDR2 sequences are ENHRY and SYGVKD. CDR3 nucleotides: TGTGCCATCAGTGAATCAGTCGGGGATGGCTACACCTTC. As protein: CAISESVGDGYTF.

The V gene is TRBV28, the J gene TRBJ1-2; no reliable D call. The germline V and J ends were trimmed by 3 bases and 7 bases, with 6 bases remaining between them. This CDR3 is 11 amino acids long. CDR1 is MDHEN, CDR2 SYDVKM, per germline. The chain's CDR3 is CASSFGGGYTF. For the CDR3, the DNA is TGTGCCAGCAGTTTCGGCGGTGGCTACACCTTC.

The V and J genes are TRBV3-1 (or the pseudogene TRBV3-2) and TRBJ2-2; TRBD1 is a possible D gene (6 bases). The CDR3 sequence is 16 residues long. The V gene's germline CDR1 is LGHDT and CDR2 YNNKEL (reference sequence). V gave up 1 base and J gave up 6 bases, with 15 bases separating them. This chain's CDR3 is CASSQGTGSLAGELFF. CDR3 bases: TGTGCCAGCAGCCAAGGAACAGGGTCTTTGGCCGGGGAGCTGTTTTTT.

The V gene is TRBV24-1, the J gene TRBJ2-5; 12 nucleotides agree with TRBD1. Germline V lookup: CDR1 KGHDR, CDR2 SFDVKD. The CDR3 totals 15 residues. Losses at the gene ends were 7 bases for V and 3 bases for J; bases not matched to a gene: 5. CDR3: CATRAGTGGEETQYF. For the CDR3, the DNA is TGTGCCACCAGAGCCGGGACAGGGGGCGAAGAGACCCAGTACTTC.

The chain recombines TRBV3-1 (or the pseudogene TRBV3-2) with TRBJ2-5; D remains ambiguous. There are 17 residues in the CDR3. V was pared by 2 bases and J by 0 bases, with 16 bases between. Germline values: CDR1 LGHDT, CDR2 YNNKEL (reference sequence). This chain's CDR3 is CASSQPKQGVYQETQYF. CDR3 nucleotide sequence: TGTGCCAGCAGCCAACCAAAGCAAGGAGTGTACCAAGAGACCCAGTACTTC.

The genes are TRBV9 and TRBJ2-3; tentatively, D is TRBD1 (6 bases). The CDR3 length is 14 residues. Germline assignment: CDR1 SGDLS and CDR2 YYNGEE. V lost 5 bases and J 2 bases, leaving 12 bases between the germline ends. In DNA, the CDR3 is TGTGCCAGCAGGAGGACAGCGTCCACAGATACGCAGTATTTT. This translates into CASRRTASTDTQYF.

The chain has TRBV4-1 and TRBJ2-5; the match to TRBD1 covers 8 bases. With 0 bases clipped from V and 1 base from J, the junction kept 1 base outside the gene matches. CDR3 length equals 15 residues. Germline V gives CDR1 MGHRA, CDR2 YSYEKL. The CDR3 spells CASSQEGTGQETQYF. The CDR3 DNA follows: TGCGCCAGCAGCCAAGAAGGGACAGGCCAAGAGACCCAGTACTTC.

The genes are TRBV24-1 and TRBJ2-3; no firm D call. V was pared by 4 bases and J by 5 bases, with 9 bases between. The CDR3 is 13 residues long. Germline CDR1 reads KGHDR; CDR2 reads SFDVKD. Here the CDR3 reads CATSDPGKDTQYF. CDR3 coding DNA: TGTGCCACCAGTGACCCGGGTAAAGATACGCAGTATTTT.